What follows are 21 T cell receptor beta chains derived from one specimen sequenced in a study of T cell repertoires in cytomegalovirus infection. TCRdb reprocessed the reads via MiXCR and lists one record per CDR3 protein. This repertoire shows hundreds of thousands of distinct CDR3 sequences, approximately 24% found once; its top ten account for around 8%. The sample taken for sequencing was CD8+ T cells from PBMCs. Receptors originate from a human donor in good health (CMV status not recorded). Some clones in this sample may be carry-over from other donors' samples.

This clonotype was observed a handful of times. The chain is built from TRBV5-5 and TRBJ1-1; 9 bases map to TRBD1. Trimming at V came to 5 bases and at J to 7 bases, leaving 6 bases not matched to a gene. From germline, CDR1 is SGHKS and CDR2 YYEKEE (reference sequence). The CDR3 runs to 13 residues. CDR3 protein: CASSFPGQGEAFF. The CDR3 DNA reads TGTGCCAGCAGTTTTCCGGGACAGGGTGAAGCTTTCTTT.

The chain joins TRBV5-6 to TRBJ1-1; D not resolved. This CDR3 contains 14 residues. V was shortened by 7 bases and J by 0 bases, with 13 bases between the two germline ends. Germline CDR1 SGHDT, CDR2 YYEEEE. Written as DNA, the CDR3 is TGTGCCAGCTTCTCTGGTTCCATGAACACTGAAGCTTTCTTT. Translated: CASFSGSMNTEAFF.

The chain is built from TRBV2 and TRBJ2-2; 7 bases are a match to TRBD1. The J segment lost 1 base and the V segment lost 1 base, leaving 3 bases of the junction unmatched. CDR3 length: 16 amino acids. CDR1 and CDR2 from the germline V gene are SNHLY and FYNNEI. In DNA form, the CDR3 reads TGTGCCAGCAGTGAAGAAGGGGGCGAGAACACCGGGGAGCTGTTTTTT. Translation gives CASSEEGGENTGELFF.

J is TRBJ2-1 and V is TRBV6-4; no clear D gene. CDR3 length: 14 residues. Germline loops: CDR1 MRHNA, CDR2 SNTAGT. Trimming removed 2 bases at V and 6 bases at J, with 11 bases between. CDR3 DNA: TGTGCCAGCAGTGACGGGCCTTTTGGCAATGAGCAGTTCTTC. Translating gives CASSDGPFGNEQFF.

This clonotype has only a few counts. V usage is TRBV5-1 and J usage is TRBJ1-6; possible D gene TRBD1, 5 bases. This CDR3 spans 19 amino acids. The germline gives CDR1 SGHRS, CDR2 YFSETQ. V was shortened by 3 bases and J by 7 bases, with 26 bases between the two germline ends. CDR3 coding DNA: TGCGCCAGCAGCTCTGGTGGGCAGGCCCGGGGCTCGGGGAATTCACCCCTCCACTTT. This encodes CASSSGGQARGSGNSPLHF.

The chain couples TRBV27 to TRBJ1-2; no reliable D call. The CDR3 is 15 residues long. With 2 bases removed from V and 0 bases from J, the gap between germline ends came to 10 bases. Germline V gives CDR1 MNHEY, CDR2 SMNVEV (reference sequence). The CDR3 spells CASSLRHPANYGYTF. The CDR3 DNA is TGTGCCAGCAGTTTAAGACATCCGGCTAACTATGGCTACACCTTC.

The chain is built from TRBV13 and TRBJ1-3, with 10 bases aligning to TRBD1. The CDR3 is 16 amino acids. CDR1 is PRHDT and CDR2 is FYEKMQ in the germline V gene (reference sequence). Trimming took 4 bases from V and 3 from J; bases not matched to a gene: 6. The chain's CDR3 is CASSSLRTGGGNTIYF. The CDR3 DNA follows: TGTGCCAGCAGCTCCCTGAGGACAGGGGGTGGAAACACCATATATTTT.

The chain combines TRBV4-1 with TRBJ2-7; maybe TRBD1 (7 bases). Germline CDR1 MGHRA, CDR2 YSYEKL. This CDR3 has 16 residues. V was clipped by 1 base and J by 6 bases, with 19 bases between them. CDR3 loop: CASSQVAGGTVREQYF. The CDR3 nucleotides are TGCGCCAGCAGCCAAGTGGCAGGGGGGACTGTCCGCGAGCAGTACTTC.

The chain combines TRBV20-1 with TRBJ1-1; no definite D call. Trimming took 2 bases from V and 0 from J, leaving 19 bases between them. Germline CDR1 reads DFQATT; CDR2 reads SNEGSKA (reference sequence). The CDR3 totals 17 residues. This CDR3 reads CSARKSGPEGMNTEAFF. CDR3 nucleotides: TGCAGTGCTAGAAAATCCGGGCCCGAGGGCATGAACACTGAAGCTTTCTTT.

This clonotype occurred a few times. V and J are TRBV12-3 or TRBV12-4 and TRBJ2-7; D uncertain. With 2 bases removed from V and 2 bases from J, the gap between germline ends came to 7 bases. This CDR3 spans 13 amino acids. The CDR3 loop is CASSLYTPYEQYF. In nucleotides, the CDR3 is TGTGCCAGCAGTTTATACACCCCCTACGAGCAGTACTTC.

This clonotype was seen many times. The rearrangement uses TRBV5-1 and TRBJ1-2; TRBD1 matches 11 bases. CDR3 length equals 15 residues. Germline CDR1 SGHRS, CDR2 YFSETQ. V lost 2 bases to trimming and J lost 6 bases; unmatched junction nucleotides: 6. In DNA form, the CDR3 reads TGCGCCAGCAGCTTCCGGGACAGGGGGATGGATGGCTACACCTTC. Protein sequence: CASSFRDRGMDGYTF.

This clonotype was found a few times. The CDR3 coding sequence is TGCAGCGTTGGGGAGGACAGGGAAAGTCCTGGCTACACCTTC. Encoded protein: CSVGEDRESPGYTF. The chain employs TRBV29-1 and TRBJ1-2, with 8 bases identical to TRBD1. The CDR3 totals 14 residues. Germline CDR1 is SQVTM and CDR2 is ANQGSEA. After removal of 4 bases from V and 7 bases from J, the junction contained 11 bases not matched to a gene.

This clonotype appeared many times. CDR3 DNA: TGTGCCAGCAGCTTAGCGGACAGGGGACCCTACGAGCAGTACTTC. Amino acids: CASSLADRGPYEQYF. The rearrangement uses TRBV7-6 and TRBJ2-7, with TRBD1 identical over 9 bases. Trimming took 0 bases from V and 2 from J; bases not matched to a gene: 2. From germline, CDR1 is SGHVS and CDR2 FNYEAQ. The CDR3 has 15 amino acids.

This clonotype was seen at least ten times. The V and J genes are TRBV12-5 and TRBJ1-5; D perhaps matches TRBD1 (6 bases). Germline values: CDR1 LGHNT, CDR2 FRNRAP. This CDR3 is built from 13 residues. The germline V and J ends were trimmed by 2 bases and 7 bases, with 9 bases remaining between them. In DNA form, the CDR3 reads TGTGCTAGTGGTTTGACAGGGCTGCAGCCCCAGCATTTT. Translating it yields CASGLTGLQPQHF. The full variable domain, completed using reference TRBV12-5 and TRBJ1-5, is DARVTQTPRHKVTEMGQEVTMRCQPILGHNTVFWYRQTMMQGLELLAYFRNRAPLDDSGMPKDRFSAEMPDATLATLKIQPSEPRDSAVYFCASGLTGLQPQHFGDGTRLSIL.

This clonotype was found many times. The chain recombines TRBV7-9 with TRBJ2-7; 7 bases map to TRBD1. The V gene's germline CDR1 is SEHNR and CDR2 FQNEAQ (reference sequence). J was trimmed by 5 bases and V by 5 bases; bases with no gene match: 3. CDR3 length: 12 amino acids. CDR3 in amino acids: CASSPQGDEQYF. CDR3 DNA: TGTGCCAGCAGCCCCCAGGGGGACGAGCAGTACTTC.

This clonotype showed up just a few times. The genes are TRBV6-2 or TRBV6-3 and TRBJ2-5; either TRBD1 or TRBD2 may supply D (6 bases each). V lost 7 bases to trimming and J lost 3 bases, with 15 bases between them. Germline-derived CDR1 and CDR2 are MNHEY and SVGEGT. The CDR3 runs 14 residues. As DNA, the CDR3 is TGTGCCAGCAAACGGGGGCAGGCCAAAGAGACCCAGTACTTC. Encoded protein: CASKRGQAKETQYF.

The CDR3 region has the DNA TGCAGTGCCCTGAATGGACGCTCTGGAAACACCATATATTTT. Amino acid sequence: CSALNGRSGNTIYF. J is TRBJ1-3 and V is TRBV20-1; D is uncertain. CDR3 length: 14 residues. The ends were cut back, 6 bases at V and 0 bases at J, with 12 bases in the middle. Germline V gives CDR1 DFQATT, CDR2 SNEGSKA (reference sequence).

There are a few counts of this clonotype. J is TRBJ2-2 and V is TRBV12-3 or TRBV12-4; TRBD1 is a possible D gene (6 bases). The CDR3 sequence is 15 residues long. V was shortened by 6 bases and J by 2 bases, with 13 bases between the two germline ends. The CDR3 sequence: CASRSGTTNTGELFF. The DNA of the CDR3 is TGTGCCAGCAGGTCCGGGACAACCAACACCGGGGAGCTGTTTTTT.

The chain employs TRBV5-6 and TRBJ2-1, with D possibly being TRBD1 (5 bases). The CDR3 consists of 16 residues. Per germline, CDR1 SGHDT and CDR2 YYEEEE. V lost 1 base and J lost 7, with 18 bases in between. CDR3 DNA sequence: TGTGCCAGCAGCTTGCGGTGGACACCGATCACGAATGAGCAGTTCTTC. Amino acids: CASSLRWTPITNEQFF.

In its sample, this clonotype was seen once. The junction shows a germline mismatch at one end, possibly a read error. Written as DNA, the CDR3 is TGTGCCAGCAGCTTAGGACGGATCTATAGCTACACCTTC. Its translation: CASSLGRIYSYTF. V usage is TRBV7-4 and J usage is TRBJ1-2; D is undetermined. The CDR3 sequence is 13 residues long. In germline, CDR1 is SGHVT, CDR2 SQSDAQ.

This clonotype showed up just a few times. DNA for the CDR3: TGTGCCAGCCGATGGGAGACCGGGGAGCTGTTTTTT. It yields the protein CASRWETGELFF. This rearrangement joins TRBV12-3 or TRBV12-4 to TRBJ2-2; tentative D call: TRBD2 (5 bases). The CDR3 has 12 amino acids. The ends were cut back, 8 bases at V and 5 bases at J, with 9 bases in the middle.